This TCR beta chain comes out of a study of radiotherapy plus CTLA-4 blockade in lung cancer. Study-level background: Objective response rate was about 19%; disease control rate, around 30%.

As concerns this clone: Its antigen is not known.

V shed 5 bases, J shed 5 bases, and the junction held 15 bases outside the gene matches. The CDR3 loop spans 18 amino acids. Per the germline V gene, CDR1 is SGHAT and CDR2 is FQNNGV. Those with chemo-refractory metastatic non-small-cell lung cancer were treated with focal radiation combined with CTLA-4 blockade using ipilimumab. The method was immunoSEQ multiplex PCR; TCRdb's version includes in-frame clones alone and lacks a portion of them. This sample has about 110,000 clones; 81% occur once, and the top ten carry about 3.3%. General study findings and limits: Interferon-beta and early blood T cell clone dynamics reportedly predicted response best. Some TCR clones had been derived from tumors. These clones expanded in peripheral blood after radiotherapy plus ipilimumab.

This sequence was found in a human donor with non-small cell lung cancer that progressed on radiotherapy plus ipilimumab. Some clones in this sample may be carry-over from other donors' samples. The rearrangement joins TRBV11-2 to TRBJ2-5; 12 nucleotides agree with TRBD2. The sample was peripheral blood, taken from a patient treated with radiotherapy plus ipilimumab. Written as DNA, the CDR3 is TGTGCCAGCAGCAGGACCGGGACTAGCGGGCGTGACTTGGAGACCCAGTACTTC. Translated: CASSRTGTSGRDLETQYF.